The sequence of this TCR beta chain was determined in a study of shared clonotypes between healthy human individuals. Details on this clone: What it recognizes is unknown.

CDR1 SEHNR and CDR2 FQNEAQ come from the germline V gene (reference sequence). V shed 8 bases and J 6 bases; nucleotides not matched to a gene: 7. The CDR3 extends over 14 amino acids. It was 200 to 250 ng DNA, approximately 28,000 T cell genomes, that sorted-subset replicate PCRs used. TCRdb keeps only in-frame clones here, not all; method: immunoSEQ multiplex PCR. The sample yields approximately 710,000 clones, about nine tenths seen once. Study findings and constraints: Limited genetic and exposure-history diversity came from having few donors. Generation probability values for non-shared clonotypes were lower than those for clonotypes shared by all four donors.

This receptor was obtained from a man between 18 and 35 years old in good health. Some clones in this sample may be carry-over from other donors' samples. V is TRBV7-9 and J is TRBJ1-4; 9 bases agree with TRBD1. Source material: memory CD8+ T cells from PBMCs. Noted subset: CD45RO+ cells pooled with CCR7-negative TemRA cells. DNA for the CDR3: TGTGCCAGCGAGGGACAGGGAGAACATGAAAAACTGTTTTTT. It specifies CASEGQGEHEKLFF.